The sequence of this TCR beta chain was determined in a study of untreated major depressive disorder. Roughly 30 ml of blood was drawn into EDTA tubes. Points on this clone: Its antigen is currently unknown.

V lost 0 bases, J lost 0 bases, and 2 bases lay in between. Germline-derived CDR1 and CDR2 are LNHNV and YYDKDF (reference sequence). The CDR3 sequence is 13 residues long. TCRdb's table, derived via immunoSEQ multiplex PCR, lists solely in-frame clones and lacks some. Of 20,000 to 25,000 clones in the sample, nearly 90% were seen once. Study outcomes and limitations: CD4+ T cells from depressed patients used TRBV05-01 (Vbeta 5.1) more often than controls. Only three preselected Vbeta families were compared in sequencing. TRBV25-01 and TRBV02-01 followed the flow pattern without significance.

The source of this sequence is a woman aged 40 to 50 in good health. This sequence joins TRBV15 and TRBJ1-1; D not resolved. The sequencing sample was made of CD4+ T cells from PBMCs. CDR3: CATSRDMNTEAFF. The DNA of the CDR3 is TGTGCCACCAGCAGAGATATGAACACTGAAGCTTTCTTT.